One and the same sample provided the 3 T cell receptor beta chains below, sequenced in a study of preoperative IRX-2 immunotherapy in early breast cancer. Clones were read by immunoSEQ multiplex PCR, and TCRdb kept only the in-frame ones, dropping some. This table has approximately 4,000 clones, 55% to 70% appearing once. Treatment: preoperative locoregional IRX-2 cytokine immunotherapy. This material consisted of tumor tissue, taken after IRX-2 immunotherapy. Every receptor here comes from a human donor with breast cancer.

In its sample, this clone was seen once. CDR3 loop: CASSLPFHLQGAQSYEQYF. CDR3 coding DNA: TGTGCCAGCAGTTTACCCTTCCACCTACAGGGGGCACAATCCTACGAGCAGTACTTC. V is TRBV28 and J is TRBJ2-7; 9 bases align to TRBD1. Germline CDR1 MDHEN, CDR2 SYDVKM. The V segment lost 2 bases and the J segment 1 base; nucleotides outside the gene matches: 15. The CDR3 consists of 19 residues.

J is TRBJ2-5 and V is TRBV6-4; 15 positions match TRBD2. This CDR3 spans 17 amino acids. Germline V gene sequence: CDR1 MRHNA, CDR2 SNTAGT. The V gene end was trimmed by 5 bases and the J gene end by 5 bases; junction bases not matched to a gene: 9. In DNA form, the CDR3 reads TGTGCCAGCAGTCCTGGACTAGCGGGAGGGCCGAGGGAGACCCAGTACTTC. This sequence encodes CASSPGLAGGPRETQYF.

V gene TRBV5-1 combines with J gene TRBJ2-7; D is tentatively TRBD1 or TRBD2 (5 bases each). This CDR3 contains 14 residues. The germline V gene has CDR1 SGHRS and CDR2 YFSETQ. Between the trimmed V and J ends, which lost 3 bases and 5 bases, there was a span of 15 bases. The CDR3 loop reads CASSSGPFSNEQYF. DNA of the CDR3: TGCGCCAGCAGCTCGGGACCATTTTCCAACGAGCAGTACTTC.